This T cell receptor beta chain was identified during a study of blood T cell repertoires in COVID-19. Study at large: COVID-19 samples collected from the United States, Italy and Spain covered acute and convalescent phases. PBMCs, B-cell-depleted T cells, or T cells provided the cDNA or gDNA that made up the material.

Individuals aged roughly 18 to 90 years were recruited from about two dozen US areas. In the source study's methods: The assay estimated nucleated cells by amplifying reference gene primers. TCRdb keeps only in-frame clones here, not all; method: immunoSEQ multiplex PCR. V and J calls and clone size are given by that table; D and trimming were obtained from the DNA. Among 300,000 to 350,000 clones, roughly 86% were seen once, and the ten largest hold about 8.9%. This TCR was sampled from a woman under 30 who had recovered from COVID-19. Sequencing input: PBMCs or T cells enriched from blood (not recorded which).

The CDR3 DNA follows: TGTGCCAGCAGCTTAGGATTCAGGGTCACTCTCAATGAGCAGTTCTTC. Its protein is CASSLGFRVTLNEQFF. The chain uses TRBV11-3 and TRBJ2-1, with D perhaps matching TRBD1 (5 bases). V lost 1 base to trimming and J lost 6 bases, with 16 bases between them. CDR3 length: 16 residues. Germline assignment: CDR1 SGHNT and CDR2 YENEEA.